This TCR beta chain was documented in a study of cytomegalovirus exposure and HLA in healthy donors. PCR used 60 Vbeta primers and 13 Jbeta primers. Clones were read by immunoSEQ multiplex PCR, and TCRdb kept only the in-frame ones, dropping some. The sample has under 90,000 clones, approximately 80% seen once. Notes on this clone: Its specificity is not known.

V gave up 4 bases and J gave up 3 bases, with 14 bases separating them. Germline loops: CDR1 SEHNR, CDR2 FQNEAQ (reference sequence). There are 15 residues in the CDR3. All donors participated as healthy donors of bone marrow. Study-level findings and limits: A list of 150 or so TCR beta chains associated with cytomegalovirus was given. Upon later analysis, TCR association rates were observed to vary by HLA locus, being highest for DRB1 and lowest for HLA-C.

The source of this sequence is a man in his forties or fifties in good health and CMV-seronegative. The chain is built from TRBV7-9 and TRBJ2-3, with a possible D match to TRBD2 (6 bases). Material for sequencing was PBMCs. The CDR3 reads CASSSSGTGTDTQYF. The CDR3 nucleotides read TGTGCCAGCAGCTCTAGTGGGACTGGGACAGATACGCAGTATTTT.